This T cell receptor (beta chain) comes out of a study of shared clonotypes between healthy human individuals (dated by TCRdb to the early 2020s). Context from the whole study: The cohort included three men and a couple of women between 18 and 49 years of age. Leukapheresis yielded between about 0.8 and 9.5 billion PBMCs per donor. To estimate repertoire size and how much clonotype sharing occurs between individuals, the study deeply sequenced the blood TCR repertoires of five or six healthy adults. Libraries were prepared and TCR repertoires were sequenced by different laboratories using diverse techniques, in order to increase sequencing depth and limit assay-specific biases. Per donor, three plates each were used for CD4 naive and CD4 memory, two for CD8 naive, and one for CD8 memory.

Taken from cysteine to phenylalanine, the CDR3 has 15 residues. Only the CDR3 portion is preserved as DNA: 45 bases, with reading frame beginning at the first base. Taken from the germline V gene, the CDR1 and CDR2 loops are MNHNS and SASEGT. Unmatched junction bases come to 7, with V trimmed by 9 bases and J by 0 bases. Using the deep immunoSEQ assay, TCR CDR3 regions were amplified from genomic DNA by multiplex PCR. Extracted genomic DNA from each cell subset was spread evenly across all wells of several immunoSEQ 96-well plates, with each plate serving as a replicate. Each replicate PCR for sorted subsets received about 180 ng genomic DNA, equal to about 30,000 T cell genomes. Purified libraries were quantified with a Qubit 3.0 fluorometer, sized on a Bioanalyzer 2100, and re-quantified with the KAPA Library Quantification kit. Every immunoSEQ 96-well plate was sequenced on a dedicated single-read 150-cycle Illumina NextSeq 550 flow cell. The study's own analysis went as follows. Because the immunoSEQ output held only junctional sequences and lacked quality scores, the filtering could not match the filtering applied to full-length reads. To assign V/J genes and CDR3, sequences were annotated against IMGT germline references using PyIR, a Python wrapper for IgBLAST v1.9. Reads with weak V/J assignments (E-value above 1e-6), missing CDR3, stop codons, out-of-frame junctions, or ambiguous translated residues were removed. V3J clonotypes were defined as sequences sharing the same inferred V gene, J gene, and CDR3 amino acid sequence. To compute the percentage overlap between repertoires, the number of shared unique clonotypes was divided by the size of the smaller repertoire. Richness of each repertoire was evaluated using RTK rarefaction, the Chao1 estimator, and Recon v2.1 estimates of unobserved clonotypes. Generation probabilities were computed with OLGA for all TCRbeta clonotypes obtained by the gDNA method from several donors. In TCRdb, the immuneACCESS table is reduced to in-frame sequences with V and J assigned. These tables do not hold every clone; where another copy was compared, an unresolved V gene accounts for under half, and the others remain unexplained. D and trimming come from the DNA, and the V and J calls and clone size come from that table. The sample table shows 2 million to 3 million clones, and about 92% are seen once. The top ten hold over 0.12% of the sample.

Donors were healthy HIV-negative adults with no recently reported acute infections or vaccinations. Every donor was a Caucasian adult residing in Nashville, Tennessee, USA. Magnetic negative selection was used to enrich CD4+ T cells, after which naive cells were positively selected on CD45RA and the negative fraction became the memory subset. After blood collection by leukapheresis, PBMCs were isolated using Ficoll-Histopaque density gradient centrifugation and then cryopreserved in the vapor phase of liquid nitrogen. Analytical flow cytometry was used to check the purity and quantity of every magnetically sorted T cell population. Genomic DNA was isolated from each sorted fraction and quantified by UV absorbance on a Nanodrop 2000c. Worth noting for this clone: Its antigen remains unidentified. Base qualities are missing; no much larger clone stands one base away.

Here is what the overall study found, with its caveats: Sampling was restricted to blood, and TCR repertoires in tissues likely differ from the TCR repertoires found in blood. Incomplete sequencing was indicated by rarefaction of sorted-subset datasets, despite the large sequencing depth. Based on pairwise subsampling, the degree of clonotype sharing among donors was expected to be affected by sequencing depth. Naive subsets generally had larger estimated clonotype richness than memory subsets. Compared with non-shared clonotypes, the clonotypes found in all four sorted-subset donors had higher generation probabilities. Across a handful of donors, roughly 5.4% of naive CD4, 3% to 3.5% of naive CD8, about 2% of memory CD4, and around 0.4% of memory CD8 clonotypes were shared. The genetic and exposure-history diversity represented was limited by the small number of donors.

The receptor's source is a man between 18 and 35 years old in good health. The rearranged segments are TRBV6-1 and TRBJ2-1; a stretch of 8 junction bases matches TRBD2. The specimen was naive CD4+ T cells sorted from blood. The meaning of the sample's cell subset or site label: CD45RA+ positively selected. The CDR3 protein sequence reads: CASRREAPSYNEQFF. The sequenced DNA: TGTGCCAGTAGGCGGGAGGCGCCCTCCTACAATGAGCAGTTCTTC.